This T cell receptor (beta chain) was identified during a study of T cell responses to AZD1222 COVID-19 vaccine. Points from the study as a whole: Unmutated variant regions reportedly attract nearly half of all spike-specific TCRs.

CDR3 length: 18 residues. The germline V gene has CDR1 SGHAT and CDR2 FQNNGV. Germline trimming cut 7 bases from V and 6 bases from J; bases unmatched to any gene: 17. Second-dose timings of about 4 or about 12 weeks were pooled. In the case of this clone: What it binds is unknown.

Sequenced by immunoSEQ multiplex PCR; TCRdb stores in-frame clones only, minus some. The sample holds 43,000 or so clones; about nine tenths are singletons and the top ten take 37%. The rearrangement uses TRBV11-2 and TRBJ2-2; 10 nucleotides line up with TRBD1. The sample in question was peripheral blood, obtained 28 days after the second AZD1222 dose. The origin of this receptor is an adult who received the AZD1222 COVID-19 vaccine. This CDR3 reads CASTSRRGTGVGPGELFF. CDR3 sequence (DNA): TGTGCCAGCACCTCTCGGCGGGGGACAGGGGTGGGACCCGGGGAGCTGTTTTTT.